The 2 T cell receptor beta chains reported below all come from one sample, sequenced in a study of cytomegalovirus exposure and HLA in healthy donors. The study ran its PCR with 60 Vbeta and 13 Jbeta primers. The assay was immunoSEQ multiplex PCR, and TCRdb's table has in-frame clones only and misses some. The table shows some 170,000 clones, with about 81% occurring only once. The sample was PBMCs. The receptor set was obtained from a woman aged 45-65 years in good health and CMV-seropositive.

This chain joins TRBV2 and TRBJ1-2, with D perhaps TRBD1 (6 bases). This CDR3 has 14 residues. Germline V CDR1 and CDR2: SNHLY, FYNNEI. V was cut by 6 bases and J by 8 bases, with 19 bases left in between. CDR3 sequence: CASSPIEQGGGYTF. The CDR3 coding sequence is TGTGCCAGCAGCCCTATTGAACAGGGTGGAGGCTACACCTTC.

In nucleotides, the CDR3 is TGTGCCAGCAGTGGCACGGACAGGGGTAGCAATCAGCCCCAGCATTTT. Residues: CASSGTDRGSNQPQHF. V usage is TRBV6-6 and J usage is TRBJ1-5; 9 nucleotides align to TRBD1. Trimming cost V 5 bases and J 0 bases; bases outside gene matches: 5. The CDR3 is 16 residues long. Germline CDR1 and CDR2: MNHNY and SVGAGI (reference sequence).